This T cell receptor beta chain was sequenced during a study of tumor-infiltrating lymphocytes in primary liver carcinoma. The V and J ends lost 3 bases and 6 bases respectively, with 6 bases between them. The CDR3 length is 12 residues. Germline-derived CDR1 and CDR2 are KGHDR and SFDVKD. Reverse transcription of about 0.5 ug total RNA with a constant-region primer produced TCR beta cDNA. TCR beta libraries came from three nested multiplex PCR rounds using slightly modified ARM-PCR. The first two PCR rounds used TRBV1-TRBV30 forward primers with a C-beta reverse primer, about 10 cycles each. MiXCR, applied by TCRdb to the multiplex PCR reads, yields one record per CDR3 protein. Found here are 300,000 to 400,000 distinct CDR3 sequences, 65% of them singletons; the top ten hold about 6%. The authors took blood RNA from unsorted whole blood and also extracted germline DNA.

The chain carries TRBV24-1 and TRBJ2-3, with unresolved D. The sample comprised peripheral blood. This receptor was obtained from a man between 35 and 55 years old with primary liver carcinoma and hepatitis B virus infection. The CDR3 DNA is TGTGCCACCAGTGATCAAGGGGATACGCAGTATTTT. Its translation: CATSDQGDTQYF.